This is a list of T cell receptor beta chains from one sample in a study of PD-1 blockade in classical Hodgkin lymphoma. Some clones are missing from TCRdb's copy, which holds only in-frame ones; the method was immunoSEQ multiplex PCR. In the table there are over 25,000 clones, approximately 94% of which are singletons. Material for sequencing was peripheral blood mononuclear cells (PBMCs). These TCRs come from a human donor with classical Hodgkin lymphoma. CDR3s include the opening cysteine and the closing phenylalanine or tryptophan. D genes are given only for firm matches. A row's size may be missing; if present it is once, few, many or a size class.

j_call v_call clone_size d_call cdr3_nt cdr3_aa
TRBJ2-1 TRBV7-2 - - TGTGCCAGCAGCTATTACGAATCGGATGAGCAGTTCTTC CASSYYESDEQFF
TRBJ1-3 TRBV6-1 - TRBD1 TGTGCCAGCAGCCCGACAGGGTCTGGTGGAAACACCATATATTTT CASSPTGSGGNTIYF
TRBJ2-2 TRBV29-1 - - TGCAGCGTTGAAGATCCTGGGACCGGGGAGCTGTTTTTT CSVEDPGTGELFF
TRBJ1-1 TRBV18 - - TGTGCCAGCTCACCACCGGTACCAGGCACTGAAGCTTTCTTT CASSPPVPGTEAFF
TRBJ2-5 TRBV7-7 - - TGTGCCACATCCGGCGGGGACCTTGGGGGGACCCAGTACTTC CATSGGDLGGTQYF
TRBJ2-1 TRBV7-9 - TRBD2 TGTGCCAGCAGCTTAGATAGGAGCGTCGGCGGGGGCTACAATGAGCAGTTCTTC CASSLDRSVGGGYNEQFF
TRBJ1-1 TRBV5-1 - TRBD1 TGCGCCAGCAGCTTGGCCGGGTCAGGGGGTTCCCCTGAAGCTTTCTTT CASSLAGSGGSPEAFF
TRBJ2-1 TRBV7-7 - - TGTGCTAGCAGCTTGACCGGGGGCCCACACTACAATGAGCAGTTCTTC CASSLTGGPHYNEQFF
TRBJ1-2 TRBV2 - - TGTGCCAAGACGGGGGGCGAGGGCTACACCTTC CAKTGGEGYTF
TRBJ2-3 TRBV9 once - TGTGCCAGCAGCGCCTATAGCGGTAGCACAGATACGCAGTATTTT CASSAYSGSTDTQYF
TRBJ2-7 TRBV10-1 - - TGCGCCAGCAGTGAGTCAGAGAGGCAGTACGAGCAGTACTTC CASSESERQYEQYF
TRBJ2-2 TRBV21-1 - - TGTGCCAGCAGCAAATTTGTTCGGACTAGCGGGGAGAACACCGGGGAGCTGTTTTTT CASSKFVRTSGENTGELFF
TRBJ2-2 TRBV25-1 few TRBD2 TGTGCCAGCAGTGAGGCGGGGGGTGTCGGGGAGCTGTTTTTT CASSEAGGVGELFF
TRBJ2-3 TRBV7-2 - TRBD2 TGTGCCAGCAGCTTAGAAGTTGCGGGAGGCTCAGATACGCAGTATTTT CASSLEVAGGSDTQYF
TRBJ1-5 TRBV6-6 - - TGTGCCAGCAGTCCAAGAGGGGGAGGTGAGCCCCAGCATTTT CASSPRGGGEPQHF
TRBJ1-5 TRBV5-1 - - TGCGCCAGCAGCTTAGGGGTCGCGGGCAATCAGCCCCAGCATTTT CASSLGVAGNQPQHF
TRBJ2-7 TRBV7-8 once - TGTGCCAGCAGCTTAGTCGTGGCCTTCCCCTACGAGCAGTACTTC CASSLVVAFPYEQYF
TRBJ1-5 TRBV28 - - TGTGCCTCCAGAGGTAATCAGCCCCAGCATTTT CASRGNQPQHF
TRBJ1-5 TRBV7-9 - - TGTGCCAGCAGCCCGGGAGATCAGCCCCAGCATTTT CASSPGDQPQHF
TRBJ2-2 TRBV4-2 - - TGTGCCAGCAGCCAAGAAAGGAGAGGGGGTGGGGAGCTGTTTTTT CASSQERRGGGELFF
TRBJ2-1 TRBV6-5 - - TGTGCCAGCAGTTACGGGGACTCTTACAATGAGCAGTTCTTC CASSYGDSYNEQFF
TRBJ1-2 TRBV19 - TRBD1 TGTGCCAGTAGCCGACCAGGGGGATCTAACTATGGCTACACCTTC CASSRPGGSNYGYTF
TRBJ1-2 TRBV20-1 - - TGCAGTGCTGAGGACAACGGCTACACCTTC CSAEDNGYTF
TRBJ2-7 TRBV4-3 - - TGCGCCAGCAGCCAAGAATGGGGGGCCCCCTACGAGCAGTACTTC CASSQEWGAPYEQYF
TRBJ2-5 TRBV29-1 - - TGCAGCGTTTCTACCTATGGGGTAAACGGAGAGACCCAGTACTTC CSVSTYGVNGETQYF
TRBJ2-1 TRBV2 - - TGTGCCAGCAGGAAACAGGGAGAGGAGCAGTTCTTC CASRKQGEEQFF
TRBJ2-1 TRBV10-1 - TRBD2 TGCGCCAGCAGTGAGTCGACTAGCGGGTACAATGAGCAGTTCTTC CASSESTSGYNEQFF
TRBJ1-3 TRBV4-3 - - TGCGCCAGCAGCCAAGTCGGGGAACTACGCTCTGGAAACACCATATATTTT CASSQVGELRSGNTIYF
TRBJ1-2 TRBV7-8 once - TGTGCCAGCAGTATTAGCAGGGTACCTAACTATGGCTACACCTTC CASSISRVPNYGYTF
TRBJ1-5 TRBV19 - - TGTGCCAGTAGCCGGGGACGGCGGGCGAATCAGCCCCAGCATTTT CASSRGRRANQPQHF
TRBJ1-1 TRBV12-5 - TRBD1 TGTGCTAGTGCCCCGACAGGGCCACTTTACACTGAAGCTTTCTTT CASAPTGPLYTEAFF
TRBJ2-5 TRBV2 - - TGTGCCAGCAGTGAAGCGGCCGGATGGGGGACCCAGTACTTC CASSEAAGWGTQYF
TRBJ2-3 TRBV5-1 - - TGCGCCAGCAGCTTGCGCAGGGACACAGATACGCAGTATTTT CASSLRRDTDTQYF
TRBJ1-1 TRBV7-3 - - TGTGCCAGCAGCTTAACGGCAGGGGCGGCTGAAGCTTTCTTT CASSLTAGAAEAFF
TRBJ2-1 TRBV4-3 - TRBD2 TGCGCCAGCAGCCCGTCTCCCAGGACTAGCGGGGCCACGGATGTGGAGCAGTTCTTC CASSPSPRTSGATDVEQFF
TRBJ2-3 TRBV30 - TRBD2 TGTGCCTGGAGTGCCTCACGGACTAGCGGCATAGCAGATACGCAGTATTTT CAWSASRTSGIADTQYF
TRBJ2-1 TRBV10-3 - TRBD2 TGTGCCATCAGTGGAGTCGAGCGGGAGGGCCCCTACAATGAGCAGTTCTTC CAISGVEREGPYNEQFF
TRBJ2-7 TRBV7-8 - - TGTGCCAGCAGCTTTTTTAGCAGGGCCTACGAGCAGTACTTC CASSFFSRAYEQYF
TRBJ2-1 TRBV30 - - TGTGCCTGGAGTTCCCGTAGCGGGACAGGCAATGAGCAGTTCTTC CAWSSRSGTGNEQFF
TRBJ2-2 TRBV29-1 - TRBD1 TGCAGCGTTGGGGGGACAGGGGTGAACACCGGGGAGCTGTTTTTT CSVGGTGVNTGELFF
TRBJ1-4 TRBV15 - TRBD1 TGTGCCACCAGCCCAGGGGGGGCTCTGTTTTTT CATSPGGALFF
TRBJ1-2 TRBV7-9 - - TGTGCCAGCAGCTTAGCGCTTATGGGGTCCTATGGCTACACCTTC CASSLALMGSYGYTF
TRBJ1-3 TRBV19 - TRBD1 TGTGCCAGTAGTATGGCGACAGGGGTCCTCCGGGGAAACACCATATATTTT CASSMATGVLRGNTIYF
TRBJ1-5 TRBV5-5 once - TGTGCCAGCAGCTTGTTACCCGGGATCAGCAATCAGCCCCAGCATTTT CASSLLPGISNQPQHF
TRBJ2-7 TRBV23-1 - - TGCGCCAGCAGTCAGGGTTGGGGTATTGGCGAGCAGTACTTC CASSQGWGIGEQYF
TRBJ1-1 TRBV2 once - TGTGCCAGCAGTGAGGAGATGAACACTGAAGCTTTCTTT CASSEEMNTEAFF
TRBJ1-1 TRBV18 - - TGTGCCAGCTCCGCCCCGGGGCCCAACACTGAAGCTTTCTTT CASSAPGPNTEAFF
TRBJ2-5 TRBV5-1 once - TGCGCCAGCAGCTACAACCAAGAGACCCAGTACTTC CASSYNQETQYF
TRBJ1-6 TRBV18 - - TGTGCCAGCTCACTGTCCAATTCACCCCTCCACTTT CASSLSNSPLHF
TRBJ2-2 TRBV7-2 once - TGTGCCAGCAGCCCCAGCAGGGTCGCGAACACCGGGGAGCTGTTTTTT CASSPSRVANTGELFF
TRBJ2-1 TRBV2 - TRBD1 TGTGCCAGCAGCCTGACAGGGTGGGATGAGCAGTTCTTC CASSLTGWDEQFF
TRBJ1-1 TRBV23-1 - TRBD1 TGCGCCAGCAGATTTCCGGGACAGGGGTCGCACGTGAATTGGGTTTCTGAAGCTTTCTTT CASRFPGQGSHVNWVSEAFF
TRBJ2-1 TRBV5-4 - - TGTGCCAGCAGCTTGGCCTCGAGCTCCTACAATGAGCAGTTCTTC CASSLASSSYNEQFF
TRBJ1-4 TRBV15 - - TGTGCCACCAGCAGAACAGGTCCCTTGGAAAAACTGTTTTTT CATSRTGPLEKLFF
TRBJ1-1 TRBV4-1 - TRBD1 TGCGCCAGCAGCCAATCTGAAGGGGGCCACACTGAAGCTTTCTTT CASSQSEGGHTEAFF